The 11 T cell receptor beta chains presented below share a single source sample, sequenced in a study of T cell responses to AZD1222 COVID-19 vaccine. The assay was immunoSEQ multiplex PCR, and TCRdb's table has in-frame clones only and misses some. The table lists 70,000 to 80,000 clones, about nine tenths of them singletons. This specimen consisted of peripheral blood, obtained on day 0 of AZD1222 vaccination. The receptors shown here come from an adult in good health.

The rearrangement links TRBV28 to TRBJ2-1; the D gene is possibly TRBD2 (6 bases). CDR3 length: 13 amino acids. With 3 bases removed from V and 4 bases from J, the gap between germline ends came to 7 bases. Germline assignment: CDR1 MDHEN and CDR2 SYDVKM. Here the CDR3 reads CASSLAGYNEQFF. The CDR3 nucleotides are TGTGCCAGCAGTTTGGCGGGGTACAATGAGCAGTTCTTC.

The chain joins TRBV5-1 to TRBJ1-1, with TRBD1 matching over 9 bases. The CDR3 has 15 residues. The V and J ends lost 4 bases and 5 bases, in that order; junction bases with no gene match: 9. Germline assignment: CDR1 SGHRS and CDR2 YFSETQ. In nucleotides, the CDR3 is TGCGCCAGCAGCCCGGGGACAGGGACCTTGACTGAAGCTTTCTTT. Protein: CASSPGTGTLTEAFF.

J is TRBJ2-1 and V is TRBV19; D is perhaps TRBD1 or TRBD2 (5 bases each). From germline, CDR1 is LNHDA and CDR2 SQIVND (reference sequence). V shed 5 bases and J shed 10 bases, with 24 bases lying between them. This CDR3 comprises 16 residues. The CDR3 region is CASSSSGTRFGDEQFF. For the CDR3, the DNA is TGTGCCAGTAGTTCTTCCGGGACCAGATTCGGGGACGAGCAGTTCTTC. The whole variable domain, filled in from reference TRBV19 and TRBJ2-1, reads DGGITQSPKYLFRKEGQNVTLSCEQNLNHDAMYWYRQDPGQGLRLIYYSQIVNDFQKGDIAEGYSVSREKKESFPLTVTSAQKNPTAFYLCASSSSGTRFGDEQFFGPGTRLTVL.

The chain carries TRBV7-2 and TRBJ2-7; unclear D gene. Germline-derived CDR1 and CDR2 are SGHTA and FQGNSA. This CDR3 is built from 12 residues. Trimming stripped 7 bases from V and 9 bases from J, with 16 bases between. CDR3 loop: CASTSPPSGQYF. Here the CDR3 DNA reads TGTGCCAGCACTTCACCTCCCTCGGGGCAGTACTTC. Complete variable domain (other parts from reference TRBV7-2 and TRBJ2-7): GAGVSQSPSNKVTEKGKDVELRCDPISGHTALYWYRQSLGQGLEFLIYFQGNSAPDKSGLPSDRFSAERTGGSVSTLTIQRTQQEDSAVYLCASTSPPSGQYFGPGTRLTVT.

The chain uses TRBV5-1 and TRBJ1-5; D not certain. Germline V lookup: CDR1 SGHRS, CDR2 YFSETQ. The CDR3 is 16 amino acids. V dropped 0 bases and J dropped 1 base, with 11 bases sitting between them. CDR3 protein: CASSLEGGKSNQPQHF. The CDR3 region has the DNA TGCGCCAGCAGCTTGGAAGGAGGGAAGAGCAATCAGCCCCAGCATTTT.

The gene calls are TRBV7-8 and TRBJ1-5, with a tentative D call TRBD1 (6 bases). V was clipped by 5 bases and J by 0 bases, with 20 bases between them. The length of the CDR3 is 18 residues. Per germline, CDR1 SGHVS and CDR2 FQNEAQ. CDR3 nucleotides: TGTGCCAGCAGCCCTGAGCTCCGGGACAACTATAGCAATCAGCCCCAGCATTTT. Translating gives CASSPELRDNYSNQPQHF.

The gene calls are TRBV28 and TRBJ1-1; TRBD1 might be the D (5 bases). V was shortened by 5 bases and J by 7 bases, with 17 bases between the two germline ends. The length of the CDR3 is 14 residues. Per the germline V gene, CDR1 is MDHEN and CDR2 is SYDVKM. CDR3 region: CASSAPGGLREAFF. For the CDR3, the DNA is TGTGCCAGCAGTGCCCCCGGGGGTTTGCGTGAAGCTTTCTTT.

This clone has just a few counts. The chain has TRBV5-1 and TRBJ2-1; 9 nucleotides agree with TRBD2. Germline loops: CDR1 SGHRS, CDR2 YFSETQ. The CDR3 extends over 16 amino acids. Trimming at V came to 1 base and at J to 4 bases, leaving 6 bases not matched to a gene. In nucleotides, the CDR3 is TGCGCCAGCAGCTTGTCGGTAGCGGGAGCGTACAATGAGCAGTTCTTC. It yields the protein CASSLSVAGAYNEQFF.

The rearrangement links TRBV5-1 to TRBJ1-5, with D unclear. CDR1 and CDR2 (germline): SGHRS, YFSETQ. The CDR3 is 15 residues long. The V end was cut by 5 bases, the J end by 0 bases, with 12 bases between. The DNA of the CDR3 is TGCGCCAGCAGAAAGGACGGCCATAGCAATCAGCCCCAGCATTTT. Amino acids: CASRKDGHSNQPQHF.

The chain has TRBV10-3 and TRBJ2-3, with TRBD1 as a possible D gene (6 bases). Germline assignment: CDR1 ENHRY and CDR2 SYGVKD. The length of the CDR3 is 13 residues. Trimming took 4 bases from V and 1 from J, leaving 6 bases between them. CDR3 amino acids: CAISGTGTDTQYF. The CDR3 DNA reads TGTGCCATCAGTGGGACAGGCACAGATACGCAGTATTTT.

The V call is TRBV5-1, the J call TRBJ2-3; D is unresolved. This CDR3 spans 15 amino acids. Germline V gives CDR1 SGHRS, CDR2 YFSETQ. The germline V and J ends were trimmed by 0 bases and 2 bases, with 10 bases remaining between them. CDR3 amino acids: CASSLEGKYTDTQYF. In DNA form, the CDR3 reads TGCGCCAGCAGCTTGGAAGGGAAATACACAGATACGCAGTATTTT.